Below are 29 T cell receptor beta chains sequenced from a single sample in a study of TIL therapy for anti-PD-1-resistant metastatic lung cancer. Sequencing used immunoSEQ v3. TCRdb's table, derived via immunoSEQ multiplex PCR, lists solely in-frame clones and lacks some. This table has about 25,000 clones, about two thirds appearing once. Documented time point: pre-treatment sample, taken before nivolumab and TIL therapy. Tumor tissue came from excised metastases, mostly pleural nodules or supraclavicular lymph nodes. Here the sequenced sample was tumor tissue, taken at baseline. The receptors shown here come from a person between 25 and 80 years old with non-small cell lung cancer.

The rearrangement uses TRBV5-1 and TRBJ2-5; TRBD2 matches at 13 bases. The CDR3 extends over 20 amino acids. The germline gives CDR1 SGHRS, CDR2 YFSETQ. J gave up 5 bases and V 4 bases, and 20 bases lay outside the gene matches. CDR3 region: CASSPEPILAGGLDGETQYF. The CDR3 bases are TGCGCCAGCAGCCCCGAGCCCATACTAGCGGGGGGGCTGGATGGGGAGACCCAGTACTTC.

V is TRBV2 and J is TRBJ2-3; possibly TRBD2 for D (5 bases). Germline lookup yields CDR1 SNHLY and CDR2 FYNNEI. This CDR3 has 13 amino acids. V gave up 6 bases and J gave up 8 bases, with 15 bases separating them. The CDR3 is CASRVGVIATQYF. The CDR3 DNA is TGTGCCAGCAGGGTCGGGGTTATAGCTACGCAGTATTTT.

This chain uses TRBV6-4 with TRBJ1-5, with D possibly TRBD1 on 5 matching bases. Trimming pared 9 bases from V and 9 bases from J, leaving 9 bases between. Germline loops: CDR1 MRHNA, CDR2 SNTAGT. There are 10 residues in the CDR3. The CDR3 loop is CARGRPPQHF. The DNA of the CDR3 is TGTGCCAGGGGGCGTCCGCCCCAGCATTTT.

The chain employs TRBV6-5 and TRBJ2-1, with TRBD1 identical over 10 bases. Germline V gene data show CDR1 as MNHEY and CDR2 as SVGAGI. After removal of 2 bases from V and 8 bases from J, the junction contained 6 bases not matched to a gene. This CDR3 is 15 amino acids long. The CDR3 DNA sequence: TGTGCCAGCAGTTACGAGCTGGGACAGGGGCATGAGCAGTTCTTC. As protein: CASSYELGQGHEQFF.

This chain connects TRBV18 to TRBJ2-1, with 12 bases lining up with TRBD2. The CDR3 runs 15 residues. The V gene's germline CDR1 is KGHSH and CDR2 LQKENI. V lost 5 bases, J lost 9 bases, and 8 bases stayed unmatched. CDR3 protein: CASSSPSGGGPEQFF. The CDR3 DNA follows: TGTGCCAGCTCATCTCCTAGCGGGGGGGGACCTGAGCAGTTCTTC.

In its sample, this clone was seen a few times. V usage is TRBV4-3 and J usage is TRBJ1-3; D is unresolved. The germline V gene has CDR1 LGHNA and CDR2 YSLEER. The V end was cut by 7 bases, the J end by 3 bases, with 7 bases between. The CDR3 loop spans 12 amino acids. The CDR3 DNA sequence: TGCGCCAGCAAGAGTTATGGAAACACCATATATTTT. Its protein is CASKSYGNTIYF.

The chain employs TRBV5-1 and TRBJ2-2, with D unclear. CDR1 is SGHRS, CDR2 YFSETQ, per germline. V lost 1 base to trimming and J lost 4 bases, with 23 bases between them. CDR3 length equals 19 residues. The CDR3 sequence is CASSLNKGITLEPTGELFF. CDR3 sequence (DNA): TGCGCCAGCAGCTTGAACAAAGGTATTACTCTGGAACCCACCGGGGAGCTGTTTTTT.

The chain recombines TRBV6-1 with TRBJ2-3; possible D gene TRBD2, 6 bases. Trimming shortened V by 0 bases and J by 4 bases, and 20 bases separated the two germline ends. Per germline, CDR1 MNHNS and CDR2 SASEGT. The CDR3 loop spans 18 amino acids. CDR3 residues: CASSEALRTIGVSDTQYF. DNA of the CDR3: TGTGCCAGCAGTGAAGCTTTGAGGACTATTGGAGTTTCAGATACGCAGTATTTT.

This clone was detected a few times. This chain joins TRBV7-6 and TRBJ1-2; D not certain. The V end lost 5 bases, the J end lost 0 bases, and 13 bases lay between the germline ends. Germline CDR1 reads SGHVS; CDR2 reads FNYEAQ. CDR3 size: 15 residues. CDR3 DNA sequence: TGTGCCAGCAGCCCACTGCCACAGCCTAACTATGGCTACACCTTC. Protein product: CASSPLPQPNYGYTF.

The V call is TRBV6-6, the J call TRBJ1-2; 9 nucleotides line up with TRBD1. V gave up 6 bases and J gave up 3 bases; unmatched junction bases: 8. Germline assignment: CDR1 MNHNY and CDR2 SVGAGI (reference sequence). This CDR3 contains 15 residues. CDR3 nucleotide sequence: TGTGCCAGCAGAGTCACAGGGGGCAAGGACTATGGCTACACCTTC. This codes for CASRVTGGKDYGYTF.

The CDR3 coding sequence is TGTGCCACCCAGCGGGGGTTCACAGATACGCAGTATTTT. Encoded protein: CATQRGFTDTQYF. This rearrangement joins TRBV6-5 to TRBJ2-3, with TRBD2 matching over 8 bases. The V gene end was trimmed by 10 bases and the J gene end by 2 bases; junction bases not matched to a gene: 5. Germline-derived CDR1 and CDR2 are MNHEY and SVGAGI. The CDR3 totals 13 residues.

In its sample, this clone was seen a few times. The chain couples TRBV6-5 to TRBJ1-4; D perhaps matches TRBD1 (6 bases). V was cut by 5 bases and J by 5 bases, with 12 bases left in between. Germline V lookup: CDR1 MNHEY, CDR2 SVGAGI. There are 14 residues in the CDR3. CDR3 region: CASSRGTPNEKLFF. The CDR3 DNA is TGTGCCAGCAGTCGTGGGACACCGAATGAAAAACTGTTTTTT.

The chain links TRBV10-1 to TRBJ2-1; 9 nucleotides agree with TRBD2. J lost 3 bases, V lost 4 bases, and 7 bases had no gene match. Germline lookup yields CDR1 WNHNN and CDR2 SYGVQD (reference sequence). This CDR3 comprises 16 residues. As DNA, the CDR3 is TGCGCCAGCAGTGCGGTGGCTAGCGGGGACTACAATGAGCAGTTCTTC. Amino acid sequence: CASSAVASGDYNEQFF.

The V gene is TRBV7-2, the J gene TRBJ1-1; maybe TRBD1 (6 bases). The CDR3 spans 14 residues. Trimming left V 7 bases short and J 0 bases short, with 12 bases between. Germline-derived CDR1 and CDR2 are SGHTA and FQGNSA. CDR3 sequence reads: CASTFGGLNTEAFF. Written as DNA, the CDR3 is TGTGCCAGCACCTTCGGGGGCTTGAACACTGAAGCTTTCTTT.

The CDR3 DNA follows: TGTGCCAGCAGCTTACTTTGGGCGTCGGGAGATACGCAGTATTTT. Encoded protein: CASSLLWASGDTQYF. V and J are TRBV7-8 and TRBJ2-3; no firm D call. The germline V gene has CDR1 SGHVS and CDR2 FQNEAQ. Between the trimmed V and J ends, which lost 2 bases and 5 bases, there was a span of 14 bases. This CDR3 has 15 residues.

The chain is built from TRBV7-3 and TRBJ2-1; a weak D match, TRBD1 (6 bases). CDR3 length equals 16 residues. Trimming removed 1 base at V and 8 bases at J, with 18 bases between. CDR1 is SGHTA, CDR2 FQGTGA, per germline. The CDR3 region is CASSLSHRELVDEQFF. The CDR3 region has the DNA TGTGCCAGCAGCTTAAGCCACAGGGAGTTAGTGGATGAGCAGTTCTTC.

This chain connects TRBV29-1 to TRBJ2-1; D is perhaps TRBD2 (6 bases). CDR3 length: 14 residues. CDR1 and CDR2 (germline): SQVTM, ANQGSEA. V gave up 6 bases and J gave up 3 bases, with 15 bases separating them. CDR3 amino acids: CSVASSARYNEQFF. For the CDR3, the DNA is TGCAGCGTCGCCTCTAGCGCGCGCTACAATGAGCAGTTCTTC.

This clone was seen only once. This rearrangement joins TRBV7-2 to TRBJ2-3, with D maybe TRBD2 (6 bases). The CDR3 consists of 17 residues. Germline CDR1 reads SGHTA; CDR2 reads FQGNSA. V dropped 1 base and J dropped 2 bases, with 16 bases sitting between them. CDR3 sequence reads: CASSLGRRGFYTDTQYF. The CDR3 bases are TGTGCCAGCAGCTTAGGTAGGAGGGGCTTCTACACAGATACGCAGTATTTT.

This chain links TRBV7-9 with TRBJ1-1, with TRBD1 matching over 10 bases. Unmatched junction bases numbered 6, after V lost 5 bases and J lost 6 bases. CDR1 and CDR2 (germline): SEHNR, FQNEAQ (reference sequence). This CDR3 contains 14 residues. The CDR3: CASSGSTGGSEAFF. CDR3 bases: TGTGCCAGCAGCGGCTCGACAGGGGGCTCTGAAGCTTTCTTT.

This chain connects TRBV29-1 to TRBJ1-1; TRBD1 matches at 9 bases. Germline loops: CDR1 SQVTM, CDR2 ANQGSEA. Losses at the gene ends were 4 bases for V and 1 base for J; bases not matched to a gene: 1. The CDR3 has 13 residues. CDR3 sequence: CSVVGQGNTEAFF. The DNA for the CDR3 is TGCAGCGTTGTGGGACAGGGGAACACTGAAGCTTTCTTT.

V gene TRBV2 combines with J gene TRBJ1-5; 8 bases agree with TRBD1. Germline CDR1 and CDR2: SNHLY and FYNNEI. The length of the CDR3 is 14 residues. Germline trimming cut 3 bases from V and 8 bases from J; bases unmatched to any gene: 6. CDR3 nucleotides: TGTGCCAGCAGTGAGGGCCAGGGGGCTAAGCCCCAGCATTTT. The encoded protein is CASSEGQGAKPQHF.

This clone was detected only a few times. This chain links TRBV2 with TRBJ1-6; TRBD1 aligns across 7 bases. CDR3 size: 14 residues. Trimming took 2 bases from V and 9 from J; bases not matched to a gene: 4. Looked up from germline, CDR1 is SNHLY and CDR2 is FYNNEI. The chain's CDR3 is CASSERQGRSPLHF. CDR3 in DNA: TGTGCCAGCAGTGAACGACAGGGACGTTCACCCCTCCACTTT.

The chain combines TRBV4-1 with TRBJ1-2, with 8 bases identical to TRBD1. The germline CDR1 and CDR2 sequences are MGHRA and YSYEKL. The CDR3 sequence is 15 residues long. Trimming removed 4 bases from V and 1 base from J; junction bases left unmatched: 5. The CDR3 loop is CASSRQGRDNYGYTF. CDR3 coding DNA: TGCGCCAGCAGCCGACAGGGGAGAGATAACTATGGCTACACCTTC.

This clone is medium-sized within its sample. The chain employs TRBV11-3 and TRBJ2-3; possibly TRBD1 for D (6 bases). CDR1 is SGHNT and CDR2 is YENEEA in the germline V gene. This CDR3 comprises 16 residues. The V and J ends lost 0 bases and 0 bases respectively, with 10 bases between them. The CDR3 sequence is CASSLDGTSSTDTQYF. The DNA of the CDR3 is TGTGCCAGCAGCTTAGATGGGACATCGAGCACAGATACGCAGTATTTT. Complete variable domain (other parts from reference TRBV11-3 and TRBJ2-3): EAGVVQSPRYKIIEKKQPVAFWCNPISGHNTLYWYLQNLGQGPELLIRYENEEAVDDSQLPKDRFSAERLKGVDSTLKIQPAELGDSAVYLCASSLDGTSSTDTQYFGPGTRLTVL.

The sample holds one count of this clone. The chain recombines TRBV2 with TRBJ1-1, with 12 bases lining up with TRBD1. The junction had 12 bases not matched to a gene; V was cut back by 6 bases and J by 1 base. The CDR3 is 18 amino acids. The germline V gene encodes CDR1 SNHLY and CDR2 FYNNEI. CDR3 residues: CASSQSGTGGPRNTEAFF. The DNA for the CDR3 is TGTGCCAGCAGCCAGAGTGGGACAGGGGGCCCGCGGAACACTGAAGCTTTCTTT.

The genes are TRBV5-1 and TRBJ2-3; TRBD2 aligns across 10 bases. This CDR3 is built from 17 residues. CDR1 is SGHRS and CDR2 is YFSETQ in the germline V gene. Trimming removed 1 base from V and 4 bases from J; junction bases left unmatched: 9. CDR3 bases: TGCGCCAGCAGCTTGTCCCCCTCTAGCGGGAGAGCAGATACGCAGTATTTT. It is translated as CASSLSPSSGRADTQYF.

This chain links TRBV2 with TRBJ2-5; 7 bases match TRBD1. Looked up from germline, CDR1 is SNHLY and CDR2 is FYNNEI. The junction had 10 bases not matched to a gene; V was cut back by 1 base and J by 2 bases. This CDR3 comprises 17 residues. CDR3 coding DNA: TGTGCCAGCAGTGAAGGTGAAGGGGGCGCCCGGCAAGAGACCCAGTACTTC. It yields the protein CASSEGEGGARQETQYF.

This chain uses TRBV5-5 with TRBJ1-1; 7 positions agree with TRBD1. J lost 0 bases, V lost 1 base, and 12 bases had no gene match. Germline loops: CDR1 SGHKS, CDR2 YYEKEE (reference sequence). This CDR3 contains 18 residues. CDR3 bases: TGTGCCAGCAGCTTGAGTTTAGGACAGGTCTTAATGAACACTGAAGCTTTCTTT. This codes for CASSLSLGQVLMNTEAFF.

The chain links TRBV6-1 to TRBJ2-7; 12 nucleotides agree with TRBD2. The germline V gene has CDR1 MNHNS and CDR2 SASEGT. The length of the CDR3 is 15 residues. V shed 7 bases and J 2 bases; nucleotides not matched to a gene: 6. CDR3 nucleotide sequence: TGTGCCAGCACCACTTCTAGCGGGGGGGCCTACGAGCAGTACTTC. Its translation: CASTTSSGGAYEQYF.